The 13 T cell receptor beta chains given below trace back to one sample, sequenced in a study of blood T cell repertoires in COVID-19. Clones were sequenced by immunoSEQ multiplex PCR, and TCRdb holds only the in-frame ones, with some missing. The table has 250,000 to 300,000 clones, around 90% seen once. The sequencing input was PBMCs or T cells enriched from blood (not recorded which). The receptor source for this set is a woman aged 30 to 39 who had recovered from COVID-19.

The V call is TRBV19, the J call TRBJ2-7, with unresolved D. This CDR3 is 14 amino acids long. Trimming pared 3 bases from V and 2 bases from J, leaving 11 bases between. Germline V gene sequence: CDR1 LNHDA, CDR2 SQIVND (reference sequence). CDR3 residues: CASSISAATYEQYF. The CDR3 DNA is TGTGCCAGTAGTATTTCTGCGGCTACCTACGAGCAGTACTTC.

The rearrangement links TRBV2 to TRBJ1-4; 7 nucleotides line up with TRBD1. Germline V gene sequence: CDR1 SNHLY, CDR2 FYNNEI. This CDR3 region has 14 residues. Unmatched junction bases numbered 4, after V lost 6 bases and J lost 3 bases. The CDR3 sequence: CASSHRGANEKLFF. In DNA, the CDR3 is TGTGCCAGCAGCCACAGGGGAGCTAATGAAAAACTGTTTTTT.

The rearrangement links TRBV24-1 to TRBJ2-1; a weak D match, TRBD1 (5 bases). CDR1 KGHDR and CDR2 SFDVKD come from the germline V gene. The CDR3 totals 12 residues. Trimming shortened V by 4 bases and J by 10 bases, and 10 bases separated the two germline ends. The CDR3 here is CATSEPNREQFF. The CDR3 DNA reads as TGTGCCACCAGTGAGCCAAACAGGGAGCAGTTCTTC.

The chain couples TRBV6-5 to TRBJ2-7; 9 bases line up with TRBD2. This CDR3 region has 14 residues. J lost 3 bases, V lost 6 bases, and 6 bases had no gene match. Germline V gives CDR1 MNHEY, CDR2 SVGAGI. CDR3 region: CASSPGLARYEQYF. Written as DNA, the CDR3 is TGTGCCAGCAGCCCGGGACTAGCACGCTACGAGCAGTACTTC.

V and J are TRBV7-6 and TRBJ1-3; unclear D gene. Trimming took 3 bases from V and 0 from J, leaving 6 bases between them. CDR3 length: 14 residues. CDR1 SGHVS and CDR2 FNYEAQ come from the germline V gene. This CDR3 reads CASSFTDSGNTIYF. The DNA of the CDR3 is TGTGCCAGCAGCTTCACAGACTCTGGAAACACCATATATTTT.

In its sample, this clone was seen a few times. The chain links TRBV7-9 to TRBJ2-1; 11 bases align to TRBD2. Germline assignment: CDR1 SEHNR and CDR2 FQNEAQ (reference sequence). The V and J ends lost 4 bases and 7 bases, in that order; junction bases with no gene match: 15. The CDR3 contains 18 residues. In DNA form, the CDR3 reads TGTGCCAGCAGCTCCCCTCCACGACTAGCGGGATTCAAGAATGAGCAGTTCTTC. This encodes CASSSPPRLAGFKNEQFF.

This chain joins TRBV2 and TRBJ2-1, with 8 nucleotides matching TRBD2. CDR3 length equals 13 residues. J gave up 7 bases and V 6 bases, and 5 bases lay outside the gene matches. Germline assignment: CDR1 SNHLY and CDR2 FYNNEI. The CDR3 nucleotides read TGTGCCAGCAGAGCCGGGACTAGAAATGAGCAGTTCTTC. This encodes CASRAGTRNEQFF.

The chain links TRBV9 to TRBJ1-1; D is unresolved. This CDR3 is 14 amino acids long. The germline V gene encodes CDR1 SGDLS and CDR2 YYNGEE. Deletions cut 0 bases from V and 3 bases from J, with 9 bases between. The CDR3 region has the DNA TGTGCCAGCAGCGTAGGTCACATTCACACTGAAGCTTTCTTT. Its translation is CASSVGHIHTEAFF.

V gene TRBV14 combines with J gene TRBJ2-7; TRBD1 aligns across 10 bases. With V trimmed by 1 base and J by 4 bases, 7 bases remained unmatched. This CDR3 has 16 amino acids. CDR1 SGHDN and CDR2 FVKESK come from the germline V gene. CDR3 residues: CASSQVGQGILYEQYF. The CDR3 DNA follows: TGTGCCAGCAGCCAAGTGGGACAGGGGATTTTGTACGAGCAGTACTTC.

The CDR3, as DNA: TGTGCCAGCAGCGACACAGGGGGCATAGGTTCACCCCTCCACTTT. Its protein is CASSDTGGIGSPLHF. The chain is built from TRBV7-8 and TRBJ1-6, with 9 bases lining up with TRBD1. V was pared by 5 bases and J by 9 bases, with 8 bases of the junction left unmatched. Germline V lookup: CDR1 SGHVS, CDR2 FQNEAQ. The CDR3 is 15 residues long.

The chain carries TRBV5-1 and TRBJ2-5; the match to TRBD1 covers 9 bases. This CDR3 is 15 amino acids long. Germline CDR1 SGHRS, CDR2 YFSETQ. V shed 0 bases and J 9 bases; nucleotides not matched to a gene: 9. CDR3 sequence (DNA): TGCGCCAGCAGCTTGGCCCTCTCCCGGGACAGGGCCCAGTACTTC. Protein sequence: CASSLALSRDRAQYF.

The rearrangement links TRBV18 to TRBJ2-1; 7 bases match TRBD1. The CDR3 is 15 amino acids. The germline V gene has CDR1 KGHSH and CDR2 LQKENI. V was clipped by 6 bases and J by 5 bases; unmatched bases: 10. Written as DNA, the CDR3 is TGTGCCAGCTCTCCGACAGGGATCCCCCACAATGAGCAGTTCTTC. This sequence encodes CASSPTGIPHNEQFF.

The CDR3 DNA reads as TGTGCCAGCAGCCCACGGGACAGTCCTAACTATGGCTACACCTTC. Its protein is CASSPRDSPNYGYTF. The chain carries TRBV6-5 and TRBJ1-2, with 7 nucleotides matching TRBD1. The CDR3 contains 15 residues. Germline V gives CDR1 MNHEY, CDR2 SVGAGI. J gave up 0 bases and V 6 bases, and 7 bases lay outside the gene matches.